Listed here are 10 T cell receptor beta chains from one sample, sequenced in a study of T cells in Graves' hyperthyroidism and ophthalmopathy. There were TCR beta CDR3 regions amplified from RNA transcripts. An initial round of RT-PCR targeting the TCR CDR3 relied on the HTBI primer set. TCRdb re-called the multiplex PCR reads through MiXCR, storing one row per CDR3 protein. Among about 210,000 distinct CDR3 sequences listed, under 20% were seen once. Sequencing was done on a sample of blood. Every receptor here comes from a man aged 50 or older with Graves' hyperthyroidism.

This clonotype was recorded many times. The CDR3 sequence is CASSLGLASDSDIQYF. The DNA of the CDR3 is TGTGCCAGCAGCTTAGGACTAGCGTCGGACAGCGACATTCAGTACTTC. J is TRBJ2-4 and V is TRBV7-9, with 8 nucleotides matching TRBD2. Germline loops: CDR1 SEHNR, CDR2 FQNEAQ (reference sequence). The CDR3 spans 16 residues. The ends lost 1 base at V and 8 bases at J; junction bases unmatched: 10.

This clonotype has at least ten counts. This rearrangement joins TRBV3-1 to TRBJ1-1; D not resolved. This CDR3 is built from 12 residues. V was clipped by 1 base and J by 6 bases, with 6 bases between them. CDR1 is LGHDT and CDR2 is YNNKEL in the germline V gene (reference sequence). CDR3 in amino acids: CASSQVESEAFF. DNA of the CDR3: TGTGCCAGCAGCCAAGTTGAATCTGAAGCTTTCTTT. The entire variable domain, with the rest obtained from reference TRBV3-1 and TRBJ1-1, is as follows: DTAVSQTPKYLVTQMGNDKSIKCEQNLGHDTMYWYKQDSKKFLKIMFSYNNKELIINETVPNRFSPKSPDKAHLNLHINSLELGDSAVYFCASSQVESEAFFGQGTRLTVV.

CDR3 loop: CASSLMASQGWQYF. CDR3 coding DNA: TGTGCCAGCAGCTTAATGGCCAGTCAGGGATGGCAGTACTTC. The chain uses TRBV7-9 and TRBJ2-7; maybe TRBD1 (5 bases). The CDR3 has 14 residues. Per the germline V gene, CDR1 is SEHNR and CDR2 is FQNEAQ (reference sequence). Trimming took 2 bases from V and 9 from J, leaving 17 bases between them.

Many counts were recorded for this clonotype. As DNA, the CDR3 is TGCAGTGCTAGAGCGGAGACAGGGGTTTGGGGCACTGAAGCTTTCTTT. This codes for CSARAETGVWGTEAFF. This rearrangement joins TRBV20-1 to TRBJ1-1, with 8 bases lining up with TRBD1. V trimming: 1 base; J trimming: 4 bases; junction bases outside the gene matches: 11. Germline V gives CDR1 DFQATT, CDR2 SNEGSKA (reference sequence). The CDR3 extends over 16 amino acids.

The CDR3, as DNA: TGTGCCATCAGTGAACTTAGCGGGGAAAGCTCCTACAATGAGCAGTTCTTC. The encoded protein is CAISELSGESSYNEQFF. This chain connects TRBV10-3 to TRBJ2-1, with 8 bases aligning to TRBD2. Trimming took 3 bases from V and 0 from J; bases not matched to a gene: 7. CDR3 size: 17 residues. Germline CDR1 ENHRY, CDR2 SYGVKD.

Ten or more counts support this clonotype. The rearrangement links TRBV27 to TRBJ2-3; no firm D call. There are 14 residues in the CDR3. Per germline, CDR1 MNHEY and CDR2 SMNVEV (reference sequence). Trimming shortened V by 8 bases and J by 3 bases, and 15 bases separated the two germline ends. CDR3 DNA: TGTGCCAGCCGCCGGTGGGAAGGTACAGATACGCAGTATTTT. Amino acids: CASRRWEGTDTQYF.

The chain couples TRBV11-2 to TRBJ2-7, with 7 bases fitting TRBD1. With V trimmed by 4 bases and J by 5 bases, 11 bases remained unmatched. CDR1 is SGHAT, CDR2 FQNNGV, per germline. The CDR3 is made up of 15 amino acids. The CDR3 sequence is CASSSGQAPGDEQYF. The CDR3, as DNA: TGTGCCAGCAGCTCCGGACAGGCACCGGGCGACGAGCAGTACTTC.

This clonotype has ten or more counts. The chain uses TRBV6-1 and TRBJ1-1; D possibly corresponds to TRBD1 (5 bases). Germline V CDR1 and CDR2: MNHNS, SASEGT. V was trimmed by 5 bases and J by 1 base, leaving 11 bases between them. The CDR3 is made up of 14 amino acids. The CDR3 is CASSYRRRNTEAFF. CDR3 DNA sequence: TGTGCCAGCAGTTACAGGAGAAGGAACACTGAAGCTTTCTTT.

This clonotype was observed many times. The V gene is TRBV3-1, the J gene TRBJ2-5, with no clear D. Trimming stripped 1 base from V and 4 bases from J, with 4 bases between. The CDR3 covers 12 residues. Germline CDR1 is LGHDT and CDR2 is YNNKEL (reference sequence). The CDR3 region is CASSQVGETQYF. The CDR3 coding sequence is TGTGCCAGCAGCCAAGTCGGAGAGACCCAGTACTTC.

This clonotype was counted many times. The rearrangement joins TRBV11-1 to TRBJ2-7; D tentatively reads TRBD1 or TRBD2 (5 bases each). From germline, CDR1 is SGHAT and CDR2 FQDESV (reference sequence). Trimming pared 5 bases from V and 0 bases from J, leaving 8 bases between. This CDR3 is 13 amino acids long. CDR3 in amino acids: CASSRDLSYEQYF. CDR3 DNA: TGTGCCAGCAGCCGGGACCTCTCCTACGAGCAGTACTTC.